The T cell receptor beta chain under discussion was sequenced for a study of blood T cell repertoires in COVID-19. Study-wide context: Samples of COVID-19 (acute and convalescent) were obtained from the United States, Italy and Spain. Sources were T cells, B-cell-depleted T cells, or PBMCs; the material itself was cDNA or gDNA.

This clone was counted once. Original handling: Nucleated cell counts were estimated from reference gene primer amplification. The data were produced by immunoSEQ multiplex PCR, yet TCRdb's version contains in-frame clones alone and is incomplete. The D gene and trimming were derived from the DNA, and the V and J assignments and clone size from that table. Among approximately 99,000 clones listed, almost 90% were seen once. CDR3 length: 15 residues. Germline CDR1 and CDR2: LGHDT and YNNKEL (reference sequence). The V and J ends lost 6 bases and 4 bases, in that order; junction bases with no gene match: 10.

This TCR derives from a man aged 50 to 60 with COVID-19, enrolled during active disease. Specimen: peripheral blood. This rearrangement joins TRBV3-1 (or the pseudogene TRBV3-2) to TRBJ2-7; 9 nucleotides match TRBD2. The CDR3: CASSQTGTSRYEQYF. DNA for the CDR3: TGTGCCAGCAGTCAGACCGGGACTAGCAGGTACGAGCAGTACTTC.